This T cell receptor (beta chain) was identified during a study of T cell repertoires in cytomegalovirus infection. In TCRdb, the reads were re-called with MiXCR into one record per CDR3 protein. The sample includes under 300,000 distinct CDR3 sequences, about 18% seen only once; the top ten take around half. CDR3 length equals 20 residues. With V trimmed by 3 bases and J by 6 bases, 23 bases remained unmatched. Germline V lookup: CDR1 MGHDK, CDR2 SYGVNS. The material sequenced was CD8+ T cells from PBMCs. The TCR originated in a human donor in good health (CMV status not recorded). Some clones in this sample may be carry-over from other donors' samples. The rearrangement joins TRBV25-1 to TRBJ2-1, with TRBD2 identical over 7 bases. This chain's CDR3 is CASSDLPGTNRNPIGNEQFF. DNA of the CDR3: TGTGCCAGCAGTGACCTTCCCGGGACTAACAGGAACCCAATAGGCAATGAGCAGTTCTTC.